This TCR beta chain is drawn from a study of blood T cell repertoires in COVID-19. The overall study: Spain, Italy and the United States supplied samples that represented acute and convalescent COVID-19. Sample material is recorded as cDNA or gDNA derived from T cells, B-cell-depleted T cells, or PBMCs.

Original data processing: Amplification with reference gene primers provided the estimates of nucleated cell counts. Here immunoSEQ multiplex PCR was the method, and the copy in TCRdb shows in-frame clones only, minus some. V, J and clone size derive from that table, while D and trimming were established from the DNA sequence. Of 100,000 to 150,000 clones listed, roughly four fifths are singletons. This receptor was identified in a man aged 40-50 years with active or convalescent COVID-19. The sample comprised peripheral blood.

The CDR3 bases are TGTGCCAGCTCACCCTCTAGGGGGCACCACACTGAAGCTTTCTTT. Its translation is CASSPSRGHHTEAFF. The chain couples TRBV18 to TRBJ1-1; 7 nucleotides line up with TRBD1. Germline V CDR1 and CDR2: KGHSH, LQKENI. The CDR3 spans 15 residues. Losses at the gene ends were 3 bases for V and 3 bases for J; bases not matched to a gene: 7.